One sample yielded the 28 T cell receptor beta chains listed below, sequenced in a study of T cell responses to AZD1222 COVID-19 vaccine. Measured with immunoSEQ multiplex PCR; TCRdb has only the in-frame clones, and not every one. The sample lists about 88,000 clones; 75% to 95% were seen once. This sample comprised peripheral blood, obtained 28 days after the second AZD1222 dose. These receptor sequences come from an adult who received the AZD1222 COVID-19 vaccine.

The rearrangement uses TRBV3-1 (or the pseudogene TRBV3-2) and TRBJ2-1; a weak D match, TRBD2 (5 bases). The CDR3 sequence is 14 residues long. Germline V gene data show CDR1 as LGHDT and CDR2 as YNNKEL (reference sequence). The germline V and J ends were trimmed by 3 bases and 8 bases, with 14 bases remaining between them. In nucleotides, the CDR3 is TGTGCCAGCAGCCAGGCGGGCGGCGGCGATGAGCAGTTCTTC. It encodes CASSQAGGGDEQFF.

The chain joins TRBV5-1 to TRBJ2-3; no definite D call. V lost 1 base and J lost 2, with 8 bases in between. Germline V gene data show CDR1 as SGHRS and CDR2 as YFSETQ. CDR3 length equals 14 residues. This CDR3 is CASSLSQITDTQYF. CDR3 bases: TGCGCCAGCAGCTTGAGCCAGATCACAGATACGCAGTATTTT.

A single count supports this clone. The genes are TRBV5-6 and TRBJ1-4; TRBD1 might be the D (5 bases). Between the trimmed V and J ends, which lost 6 bases and 3 bases, there was a span of 15 bases. Germline V gene sequence: CDR1 SGHDT, CDR2 YYEEEE. This CDR3 spans 15 amino acids. CDR3 DNA: TGTGCCAGCACCGTGGCGGGGACTTCTAATGAAAAACTGTTTTTT. It yields the protein CASTVAGTSNEKLFF. The variable domain in full, completed from reference TRBV5-6 and TRBJ1-4, reads DAGVTQSPTHLIKTRGQQVTLRCSPKSGHDTVSWYQQALGQGPQFIFQYYEEEERQRGNFPDRFSGHQFPNYSSELNVNALLLGDSALYLCASTVAGTSNEKLFFGSGTQLSVL.

This clone showed up just once. This sequence joins TRBV6-5 and TRBJ1-2, with D uncertain. The V gene's germline CDR1 is MNHEY and CDR2 SVGAGI. Trimming pared 0 bases from V and 3 bases from J, leaving 11 bases between. The CDR3 has 15 residues. Here the CDR3 reads CASSYSRGIHYGYTF. CDR3 sequence (DNA): TGTGCCAGCAGTTACTCGAGAGGGATCCACTATGGCTACACCTTC.

The chain links TRBV19 to TRBJ1-2; D unresolved. Germline V gene lookup returns CDR1 LNHDA and CDR2 SQIVND (reference sequence). The CDR3 is 12 residues long. Trimming shortened V by 3 bases and J by 5 bases, and 7 bases separated the two germline ends. CDR3: CASSMTGYGYTF. DNA for the CDR3: TGTGCCAGTAGTATGACGGGGTATGGCTACACCTTC.

This clone was counted once. This sequence joins TRBV21-1 and TRBJ2-3. TRBV21-1 is termed a pseudogene. The CDR3 contains 10 residues. The CDR3 DNA follows: TGTGCCAGCAGCAAAGATACGCAGTATTTT. It specifies CASSKDTQYF.

V and J are TRBV7-9 and TRBJ1-2; D perhaps matches TRBD1 (5 bases). This CDR3 is built from 15 residues. V was shortened by 1 base and J by 4 bases, with 13 bases between the two germline ends. Germline values: CDR1 SEHNR, CDR2 FQNEAQ (reference sequence). CDR3 bases: TGTGCCAGCAGCTTAGTAGGGGCGCAGAGCTATGGCTACACCTTC. It translates to CASSLVGAQSYGYTF.

The chain recombines TRBV28 with TRBJ2-1, with unresolved D. The CDR3 extends over 12 amino acids. The germline V and J ends were trimmed by 4 bases and 10 bases, with 11 bases remaining between them. Germline V gives CDR1 MDHEN, CDR2 SYDVKM. For the CDR3, the DNA is TGTGCCAGCAGTTCCCCTTCCTCAGAGCAGTTCTTC. Amino acids: CASSSPSSEQFF.

V gene TRBV6-2 or TRBV6-3 combines with J gene TRBJ1-1; D unclear. With 6 bases removed from V and 11 bases from J, the gap between germline ends came to 16 bases. CDR3 length: 12 residues. In germline, CDR1 is MNHEY, CDR2 SVGEGT. CDR3 residues: CASSRPVLGAFF. CDR3 bases: TGTGCCAGCAGCCGGCCCGTACTCGGGGCTTTCTTT.

This clone has more than one count but fewer than ten. The chain employs TRBV20-1 and TRBJ1-2; no clear D. Per germline, CDR1 DFQATT and CDR2 SNEGSKA (reference sequence). Trimming took off 6 bases at V and 8 bases at J, with 7 bases between the two ends. The CDR3 is made up of 9 amino acids. The CDR3 sequence is CSAPPGYTF. The CDR3 bases are TGCAGTGCCCCCCCCGGCTACACCTTC.

The chain has TRBV19 and TRBJ1-2; 8 bases align to TRBD1. Germline CDR1 and CDR2: LNHDA and SQIVND (reference sequence). There are 14 residues in the CDR3. The junction had 4 bases not matched to a gene; V was cut back by 6 bases and J by 1 base. The DNA for the CDR3 is TGTGCCAGTAGGATTGACAGGGGTAACTATGGCTACACCTTC. Residues: CASRIDRGNYGYTF.

The chain combines TRBV6-5 with TRBJ1-6; a weak D match, TRBD1 (6 bases). The CDR3 contains 15 residues. The germline V gene has CDR1 MNHEY and CDR2 SVGAGI. Trimming stripped 5 bases from V and 4 bases from J, with 12 bases between. The CDR3 coding sequence is TGTGCCAGCAGTCCCGGGACACTATATAATTCACCCCTCCACTTT. Its translation: CASSPGTLYNSPLHF.

This clone was counted once. The J gene is TRBJ2-3, the V gene TRBV9, with 10 nucleotides matching TRBD1. The CDR3 has 17 amino acids. With 4 bases clipped from V and 4 bases from J, the junction kept 12 bases outside the gene matches. The germline V gene encodes CDR1 SGDLS and CDR2 YYNGEE. The CDR3 nucleotides are TGTGCCAGCAGCCCAAAGGCGGGGACAGGGGTTCCAGATACGCAGTATTTT. Its protein is CASSPKAGTGVPDTQYF.

The rearrangement joins TRBV3-1 (or the pseudogene TRBV3-2) to TRBJ1-1; D unclear. This CDR3 has 12 residues. CDR1 is LGHDT, CDR2 YNNKEL, per germline (reference sequence). Trimming pared 1 base from V and 10 bases from J, leaving 10 bases between. The CDR3 DNA follows: TGTGCCAGCAGCCAAGGGGAGCTCGGAGCTTTCTTT. Its translation: CASSQGELGAFF.

This chain links TRBV18 with TRBJ1-5, with 7 positions matching TRBD1. The ends lost 2 bases at V and 5 bases at J; junction bases unmatched: 6. The germline V gene has CDR1 KGHSH and CDR2 LQKENI. There are 15 residues in the CDR3. CDR3 DNA sequence: TGTGCCAGCTCACCAGAGACAGGGTCCCATCAGCCCCAGCATTTT. Encoded protein: CASSPETGSHQPQHF.

This rearrangement joins TRBV2 to TRBJ2-5; TRBD2 is a possible D gene (6 bases). The CDR3 has 13 residues. Deletions cut 7 bases from V and 0 bases from J, with 9 bases between. The germline V gene encodes CDR1 SNHLY and CDR2 FYNNEI. The CDR3 DNA follows: TGTGCCAGCACCCGGGACTACCAAGAGACCCAGTACTTC. This translates into CASTRDYQETQYF.

The chain joins TRBV4-2 to TRBJ1-5; TRBD1 matches 8 bases. Germline V gene data show CDR1 as LGHNA and CDR2 as YNFKEQ. J gave up 2 bases and V 3 bases, and 3 bases lay outside the gene matches. The CDR3 loop spans 15 amino acids. CDR3 protein: CASSQTGERNQPQHF. The DNA for the CDR3 is TGTGCCAGCAGCCAGACAGGGGAGCGCAATCAGCCCCAGCATTTT.

In DNA form, the CDR3 reads TGTGCCTGGGGGATACAGGGGTCTAGCAATCAGCCCCAGCATTTT. It yields the protein CAWGIQGSSNQPQHF. This rearrangement joins TRBV30 to TRBJ1-5; 7 bases agree with TRBD1. The CDR3 consists of 15 residues. V gave up 5 bases and J gave up 0 bases; unmatched junction bases: 7. Germline CDR1 reads GTSNPN; CDR2 reads SVGIG (reference sequence).

The rearrangement links TRBV14 to TRBJ2-7; a possible D gene is TRBD2 (5 bases). Germline V lookup: CDR1 SGHDN, CDR2 FVKESK. Trimming cost V 5 bases and J 2 bases, with 10 bases left between them. This CDR3 contains 13 residues. In DNA, the CDR3 is TGTGCCAGCAGCGCGGGCAGCACCTACGAGCAGTACTTC. Translating gives CASSAGSTYEQYF. Full variable domain (missing parts from reference TRBV14 and TRBJ2-7): EAGVTQFPSHSVIEKGQTVTLRCDPISGHDNLYWYRRVMGKEIKFLLHFVKESKQDESGMPNNRFLAERTGGTYSTLKVQPAELEDSGVYFCASSAGSTYEQYFGPGTRLTVT.

This chain joins TRBV19 and TRBJ1-5, with D perhaps TRBD1 (5 bases). The CDR3 has 15 amino acids. Trimming shortened V by 5 bases and J by 5 bases, and 16 bases separated the two germline ends. CDR1 and CDR2 from the germline V gene are LNHDA and SQIVND (reference sequence). CDR3 sequence (DNA): TGTGCCAGTAGTCTCCTCTTGACAGAGTATCAGCCCCAGCATTTT. Residues: CASSLLLTEYQPQHF. The full variable domain, rest sourced from reference TRBV19 and TRBJ1-5, is DGGITQSPKYLFRKEGQNVTLSCEQNLNHDAMYWYRQDPGQGLRLIYYSQIVNDFQKGDIAEGYSVSREKKESFPLTVTSAQKNPTAFYLCASSLLLTEYQPQHFGDGTRLSIL.

This sequence joins TRBV19 and TRBJ1-1; the D is unclear. V was cut by 4 bases and J by 2 bases, with 17 bases left in between. Germline CDR1 is LNHDA and CDR2 is SQIVND (reference sequence). The CDR3 is made up of 16 amino acids. CDR3 loop: CASSNRDLNINTEAFF. The CDR3 DNA reads TGTGCCAGTAGTAACAGAGATCTTAACATAAACACTGAAGCTTTCTTT.

The V call is TRBV28, the J call TRBJ1-3, with TRBD1 identical over 10 bases. After removal of 6 bases from V and 3 bases from J, the junction contained 5 bases not matched to a gene. Germline V gives CDR1 MDHEN, CDR2 SYDVKM. This CDR3 is 15 amino acids long. The CDR3 here is CASRPDRGLGNTIYF. Written as DNA, the CDR3 is TGTGCCAGCAGACCCGACAGGGGGCTTGGAAACACCATATATTTT.

The chain carries TRBV20-1 and TRBJ2-3; D not resolved. Germline CDR1 and CDR2: DFQATT and SNEGSKA (reference sequence). The CDR3 consists of 15 residues. V was pared by 3 bases and J by 2 bases, with 15 bases between. For the CDR3, the DNA is TGCAGTGCTAGTACCCCCGGCGGCCCCACAGATACGCAGTATTTT. It encodes CSASTPGGPTDTQYF.

The V call is TRBV4-3, the J call TRBJ2-7; D possibly corresponds to TRBD2 (6 bases). CDR3 length: 15 residues. Trimming cost V 0 bases and J 2 bases, with 11 bases left between them. In germline, CDR1 is LGHNA, CDR2 YSLEER. The CDR3 DNA sequence: TGCGCCAGCAGCCAAGAACTAGCTCATCCCTACGAGCAGTACTTC. Its translation: CASSQELAHPYEQYF.

This clone was seen more than once but under ten times. V gene TRBV30 combines with J gene TRBJ2-5; no firm D call. This CDR3 region has 13 residues. V was cut by 2 bases and J by 2 bases, with 9 bases left in between. CDR1 GTSNPN and CDR2 SVGIG come from the germline V gene (reference sequence). For the CDR3, the DNA is TGTGCCTGGAGTCTATACTGGCAAGAGACCCAGTACTTC. It encodes CAWSLYWQETQYF.

In DNA, the CDR3 is TGTGCCAGCAGCTTAGGAACAGGATCTTTTACCTACGAGCAGTACTTC. It encodes CASSLGTGSFTYEQYF. The V call is TRBV11-3, the J call TRBJ2-7; the D gene is possibly TRBD1 (5 bases). Trimming stripped 1 base from V and 2 bases from J, with 15 bases between. Germline V CDR1 and CDR2: SGHNT, YENEEA. The CDR3 covers 16 residues.

The chain joins TRBV24-1 to TRBJ1-4; no firm D call. The CDR3 extends over 12 amino acids. Trimming removed 5 bases from V and 10 bases from J, with 10 bases in between. Germline assignment: CDR1 KGHDR and CDR2 SFDVKD. Here the CDR3 DNA reads TGTGCCACCAGTGGTGAAAACAGAAAACTGTTTTTT. Translated: CATSGENRKLFF.

The chain uses TRBV28 and TRBJ1-2; D uncertain. This CDR3 comprises 14 residues. V lost 5 bases and J 7 bases, leaving 17 bases between the germline ends. Germline values: CDR1 MDHEN, CDR2 SYDVKM. For the CDR3, the DNA is TGTGCCAGCAGTCCACACCCGGCTGTGGGTGGCTACACCTTC. Protein product: CASSPHPAVGGYTF.